The rows below give T cell receptor beta chains drawn from one sample of a study of blood T cell repertoires in COVID-19. Libraries were prepared by immunoSEQ multiplex PCR; TCRdb keeps only in-frame clonotypes and omits some of them. The sample records under 250,000 clones, approximately 90% being singletons. The sample taken for sequencing was peripheral blood. These receptor sequences come from a man aged 40-49 years with acute or convalescent COVID-19. CDR3s include the opening cysteine and the closing phenylalanine or tryptophan. The order of the fields is V gene, clone size, J gene, D gene, CDR3 DNA, CDR3 protein. The D gene is left open where the match is weak. Clone size is stated in some rows and not others, as once, few, many or a class when expanded.

>TRBV11-1|once|TRBJ2-1|TRBD2
TGTGCCAGCAGCTTAAGCCCTAGCGGTGAGGGAAATGAGCAGTTCTTC
CASSLSPSGEGNEQFF
>TRBV28|-|TRBJ2-7|TRBD1
TGTGCCAGCAGTTTACCCCCGACAGGGTCTTTCCGGGGCAGCTCCTACGAGCAGTACTTC
CASSLPPTGSFRGSSYEQYF
>TRBV27|once|TRBJ2-7|TRBD2
TGTGCCAGCAGTTTGGGGGGGAGAGGGTACGAGCAGTACTTC
CASSLGGRGYEQYF
>TRBV6-5|-|TRBJ1-5|-
TGTGCCAGCAGTTACTCGATAACAGGGAATCAGCCCCAGCATTTT
CASSYSITGNQPQHF
>TRBV3-1/TRBV3-2|-|TRBJ1-4|-
TGTGCCAGCAGCCCCTCTTTGGGAGATGAAAAACTGTTTTTT
CASSPSLGDEKLFF
>TRBV30|-|TRBJ1-2|-
TGTGCCTGGAGTCCAGGACTTTGGAACTATGGCTACACCTTC
CAWSPGLWNYGYTF
>TRBV12-3/TRBV12-4|-|TRBJ2-5|-
TGTGCCAGCAGTTTTAGCGGCTATGAGACCCAGTACTTC
CASSFSGYETQYF
>TRBV6-5|-|TRBJ2-7|TRBD1
TGTGCCAGCAGTCCCCCCGGGACAGCAACCTACGAGCAGTACTTC
CASSPPGTATYEQYF
>TRBV18|-|TRBJ2-1|TRBD1
TGTGCCAGCTCACCCCGGACAGGGAACAATGAGCAGTTCTTC
CASSPRTGNNEQFF
>TRBV5-6|-|TRBJ1-2|-
TGTGCCAGCAGCCCTACTTTCCCGGGTGGCGGCGGCTACACCTTC
CASSPTFPGGGGYTF
>TRBV7-2|-|TRBJ2-3|-
TGTGCCAGCAGCCTTGCCCCGACAGGCTCCCGCACAGATACGCAGTATTTT
CASSLAPTGSRTDTQYF
>TRBV9|-|TRBJ2-3|-
TGTGCCAGCAGCGTAGATCCCGCGGAGAGCACAGATACGCAGTATTTT
CASSVDPAESTDTQYF
>TRBV28|-|TRBJ2-7|TRBD2
TGTGCCAGCAGCCCCGGACTAGCGGGAGCTGGCGAGCAGTACTTC
CASSPGLAGAGEQYF
>TRBV27|-|TRBJ1-4|-
TGTGCCAGCAGACCCACAGGGTCGGCGACTAATGAAAAACTGTTTTTT
CASRPTGSATNEKLFF
>TRBV2|-|TRBJ1-2|-
TGTGCCAGCACCCCTAGGCTAGGGGTTAACTATGGCTACACCTTC
CASTPRLGVNYGYTF
>TRBV18|-|TRBJ1-3|-
TGTGCCAGCTCACCCCAGGGAGGCGCTGGAAACACCATATATTTT
CASSPQGGAGNTIYF
>TRBV10-3|once|TRBJ2-5|-
TGTGCCATCAGTGGGACAGCGAAAGAGACCCAGTACTTC
CAISGTAKETQYF
>TRBV30|few|TRBJ2-1|TRBD2
TGTGCCTGGAGTAGTATAGCGGGAGCTGAGCAGTTCTTC
CAWSSIAGAEQFF
>TRBV19|-|TRBJ2-1|TRBD2
TGTGCCAGTAGTCTGAGGGGAGGGCGGAATGAGCAGTTCTTC
CASSLRGGRNEQFF
>TRBV28|-|TRBJ1-4|-
TGTGCCAGCAGTAGCCTACCTGATGAAAAACTGTTTTTT
CASSSLPDEKLFF
>TRBV6-5|-|TRBJ2-3|TRBD2
TGTGCCAGCAGTTACAAACCCGCTAGCGGGAATACGCAGTATTTT
CASSYKPASGNTQYF
>TRBV5-1|-|TRBJ2-2|TRBD2
TGCGCCAGCATTCCTGGCGGGAGCCCTGGGGGCGGGGAGCTGTTTTTT
CASIPGGSPGGGELFF
>TRBV6-5|-|TRBJ1-2|-
TGTGCCAGCAGTTATTACCCGGGGGGCGCTGGCTATGGCTACACCTTC
CASSYYPGGAGYGYTF
>TRBV10-3|-|TRBJ2-2|-
TGTGCCATCAGTGAGCCCGCCGGGGCCGGGGAGCTGTTTTTT
CAISEPAGAGELFF
>TRBV28|-|TRBJ1-4|-
TGTGCCAGCAGTTCCCCACAGGGTCCCTACTTAAATGAAAAACTGTTTTTT
CASSSPQGPYLNEKLFF
>TRBV18|-|TRBJ1-2|TRBD1
TGTGCCAGCTCAGACCCCGGGACAGGCTTCTATGGCTACACCTTC
CASSDPGTGFYGYTF
>TRBV2|once|TRBJ2-2|TRBD1
TGTGCCAGCCGGACAGGGAGCAAAACCGGGGAGCTGTTTTTT
CASRTGSKTGELFF
>TRBV19|-|TRBJ2-1|TRBD2
TGTGCCAGTAATCGGGAGCGGGGTTCCTACAATGAGCAGTTCTTC
CASNRERGSYNEQFF
>TRBV18|-|TRBJ1-5|TRBD1
TGTGCCAGCTCACCTGCTATTCTAGGGACAGGGGGCGGCGATCAGCCCCAGCATTTT
CASSPAILGTGGGDQPQHF
>TRBV3-1/TRBV3-2|-|TRBJ2-4|-
TGTGCCAGCAGCCCCGCCAGAGAGGGAACCATTCAGTACTTC
CASSPAREGTIQYF
>TRBV6-5|-|TRBJ1-2|-
TGTGCCAGCAGTTACGACAGTAGGAACTATGGCTACACCTTC
CASSYDSRNYGYTF
>TRBV6-5|-|TRBJ2-5|TRBD2
TGTGCCAGCAGGGCTAGCGGGGGGCAACAAGAGACCCAGTACTTC
CASRASGGQQETQYF
>TRBV28|once|TRBJ2-7|TRBD1
TGTGCCAGCACCCTGGGTGGGACAGGGAGTTACGAGCAGTACTTC
CASTLGGTGSYEQYF
>TRBV18|once|TRBJ2-5|-
TGTGCCAGCTCACCACCAGGAGGAGTGGGGGAGACCCAGTACTTC
CASSPPGGVGETQYF
>TRBV7-2|few|TRBJ2-1|-
TGTGCCAGCAGCCTACTAGCAGCTGCCTACAATGAGCAGTTCTTC
CASSLLAAAYNEQFF
>TRBV28|-|TRBJ2-2|-
TGTGCCAGCAGTTCTACCCTATGGCAGGTCAACACCGGGGAGCTGTTTTTT
CASSSTLWQVNTGELFF
>TRBV12-3/TRBV12-4|-|TRBJ2-5|-
TGTGCCAGCAGCAGGGGTCACCAAGAGACCCAGTACTTC
CASSRGHQETQYF
>TRBV27|once|TRBJ1-1|-
TGTGCCAGCAGTTTTGTGGCGGGGAAGACTGAAGCTTTCTTT
CASSFVAGKTEAFF
>TRBV14|-|TRBJ1-1|TRBD1
TGTGCCAGCAGCCAACAGGACAGGGGAAACACTGAAGCTTTCTTT
CASSQQDRGNTEAFF
>TRBV6-5|-|TRBJ1-4|-
TGTGCCAGCAGTCCCGGGGGATTTGAAAAACTGTTTTTT
CASSPGGFEKLFF
>TRBV29-1|-|TRBJ1-1|-
TGCAGCGTTGAAACCTCCAGGGGCAACACTGAAGCTTTCTTT
CSVETSRGNTEAFF
>TRBV12-2|-|TRBJ1-3|-
TGTGCAAGTCGCCCTACCCCACACAGGGTGCCTGGAAACACCATATATTTT
CASRPTPHRVPGNTIYF
>TRBV10-3|-|TRBJ2-3|-
TGTGCCATCAGTGATGGAACAGGGCCAGATACGCAGTATTTT
CAISDGTGPDTQYF
>TRBV18|-|TRBJ1-2|TRBD1
TGTGCCAGCTCACCACTCCGAGACAGGGTCCCCTATGGCTACACCTTC
CASSPLRDRVPYGYTF
>TRBV19|-|TRBJ1-1|-
TGTGCCAGTAGTTTTACAGCGAACACTGAAGCTTTCTTT
CASSFTANTEAFF
>TRBV28|-|TRBJ1-1|-
TGTGCCAGCAGTTCCGGGGGACGCACTGAAGCTTTCTTT
CASSSGGRTEAFF
>TRBV5-1|few|TRBJ1-2|TRBD1
TGCGCCAGCAGATGGATACAGGGGGCGCGGGTCTATGGCTACACCTTC
CASRWIQGARVYGYTF
>TRBV7-2|-|TRBJ1-2|-
TGTGCCAGCAGCTGGACAAACTATGGCTACACCTTC
CASSWTNYGYTF